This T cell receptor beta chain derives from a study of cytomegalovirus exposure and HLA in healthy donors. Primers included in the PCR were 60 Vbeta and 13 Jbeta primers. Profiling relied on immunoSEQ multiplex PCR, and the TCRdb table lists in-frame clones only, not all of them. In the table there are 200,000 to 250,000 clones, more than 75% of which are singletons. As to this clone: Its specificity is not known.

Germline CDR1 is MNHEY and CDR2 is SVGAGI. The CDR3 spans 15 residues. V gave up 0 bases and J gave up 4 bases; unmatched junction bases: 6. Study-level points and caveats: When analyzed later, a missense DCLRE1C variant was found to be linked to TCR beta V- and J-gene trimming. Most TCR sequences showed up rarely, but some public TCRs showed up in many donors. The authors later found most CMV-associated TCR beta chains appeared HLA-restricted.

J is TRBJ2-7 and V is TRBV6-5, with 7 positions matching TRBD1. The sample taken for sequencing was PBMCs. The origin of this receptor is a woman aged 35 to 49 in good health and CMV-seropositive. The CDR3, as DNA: TGTGCCAGCAGTTACTCGGGACAGCGGACTTACGAGCAGTACTTC. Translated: CASSYSGQRTYEQYF.